Listed below are T cell receptor beta chains from one sample, sequenced in a study of HIV-infected children after antiretroviral therapy interruption. A single record per CDR3 protein comes from TCRdb applying MiXCR to the 3' RACE reads. Here the sample spans roughly 15,000 distinct CDR3 sequences, roughly 3.5% being singletons. The sample here was CD45RO+ CD8+ T cells from PBMCs, pooled from several time points, taken from a donor given antiretroviral therapy, either interrupted or continuous. The receptors derive from a pool of human donors with HIV. The CDR3 runs from the conserved cysteine through the conserved F or W. The D gene is left open where the match is weak. Clone sizes are given selectively: once, few, many, or a class where the clone is expanded.

>TRBD2|TRBJ2-2|TRBV2|many
TGTGCCAGCAAGGGAGCTAGCGGAAACACCGGGGAGCTGTTTTTT
CASKGASGNTGELFF
>-|TRBJ2-3|TRBV5-1|few
TGCGCCAGCAGCTTGGGGATCGTAGGGCAAGATACGCAGTATTTT
CASSLGIVGQDTQYF
>-|TRBJ1-5|TRBV9|many
TGTGCCAGCAGCGTTAATCGGGTCAGTCAACTTTCTAGCAATCAGCCCCAGCATTTT
CASSVNRVSQLSSNQPQHF
>-|TRBJ2-2|TRBV6-5|medium-sized
TGTGCCAGCAGTAGTAGCCCCGGGGGCACCGGGGAGCTGTTTTTT
CASSSSPGGTGELFF
>-|TRBJ1-1|TRBV5-6|few
TGTGCCAGCAGCTTGTTCGTCAGGGAATGGGGTGAAGCTTTCTTT
CASSLFVREWGEAFF
>-|TRBJ2-5|TRBV7-8|medium-sized
TGTGCCAGCAGCTTAGACGACCTAGGGGGGTGGCAAGAGACCCAGTACTTC
CASSLDDLGGWQETQYF
>-|TRBJ2-7|TRBV5-5|many
TGTGCCAGCAGCTTCACTGTGGGAAACCACTACGAGCAGTACTTC
CASSFTVGNHYEQYF
>-|TRBJ2-6|TRBV2|many
TGTGCCAGCGCCCCCTTCGACGTCCTGACTTTC
CASAPFDVLTF
>TRBD1|TRBJ2-3|TRBV6-6|many
TGTGCCACAATACCCGGGACAGGGACAGATACGCAGTATTTT
CATIPGTGTDTQYF
>-|TRBJ1-5|TRBV10-2|many
TGCGCCAGCAGTGAGTCTGGGCCAGGGTTGAATCAGCCCCAGCATTTT
CASSESGPGLNQPQHF
>TRBD1|TRBJ1-2|TRBV6-5|many
TGTGCCAGCAGTTACGAAGTCCAGGGGGCCGGACCTAAAGGCTACACCTTC
CASSYEVQGAGPKGYTF
>-|TRBJ2-3|TRBV6-1|few
TGTGCCAGCAGTTATGGGCAGGGTCCCACAGATACGCAGTATTTT
CASSYGQGPTDTQYF
>-|TRBJ1-1|TRBV6-1|-
TGTGCCAGCAGTGCAAAGGAGAGCACTGAAGCTTTCTTT
CASSAKESTEAFF
>-|TRBJ2-5|TRBV7-2|many
TGTGCCAGCAGCTTAGTAGGAGCCCAGAAAGAGACCCAGTACTTC
CASSLVGAQKETQYF
>-|TRBJ1-2|TRBV7-2|many
TGTGCCAGCAGCTTAGAGTCGTCCGGCTACACCTTC
CASSLESSGYTF
>TRBD1|TRBJ2-1|TRBV20-1|many
TGCAGTGCTTGGGACAGGGTTACGGTCGATGAGCAGTTCTTC
CSAWDRVTVDEQFF
>TRBD1|TRBJ2-3|TRBV7-8|many
TGTGCCAGCAGCACTGGACCAGGGGGCAGCACAGATACGCAGTATTTT
CASSTGPGGSTDTQYF
>TRBD1|TRBJ1-6|TRBV20-1|many
TGCAGTGCTCCACGCGACAGGGATGGGACCTATAATTCACCCCTCCACTTT
CSAPRDRDGTYNSPLHF
>TRBD1|TRBJ1-1|TRBV9|few
TGTGCCAGCAGCGTATCAGGGGGCGAGACTGAAGCTTTCTTT
CASSVSGGETEAFF
>-|TRBJ2-3|TRBV29-1|-
TGCAGCGTTGGCCCCCCGAATACGCAGTATTTT
CSVGPPNTQYF
>-|TRBJ2-7|TRBV6-1|many
TGTGCCAGCAGTGAAAATCCTGGGAGCTCCTACGAGCAGTACTTC
CASSENPGSSYEQYF
>-|TRBJ1-1|TRBV12-3/TRBV12-4|many
TGTGCCAGCAGTTTGAATAAGGGATCTGGGACTGAAGCTTTCTTT
CASSLNKGSGTEAFF
>-|TRBJ1-5|TRBV11-2|many
TGTGCCAGCAGCTTAGAGGGGGACCTCAATCAGCCCCAGCATTTT
CASSLEGDLNQPQHF
>TRBD2|TRBJ2-1|TRBV6-5|few
TGTGCCAGCAGTTACTTACCGGGAGGACTAGCCAACAATGAGCAGTTCTTC
CASSYLPGGLANNEQFF
>TRBD2|TRBJ2-7|TRBV20-1|many
TGCAGTGCTGGGACTAGCGAATGGGACGAGCAGTACTTC
CSAGTSEWDEQYF
>-|TRBJ2-1|TRBV27|many
TGTGCCAGCAGTTTATCCGCCAATGAGCAGTTCTTC
CASSLSANEQFF
>-|TRBJ1-5|TRBV5-6|few
TGTGCCAGCAGCTTTAGAGGGGTCTGTAATCAGCCCCAGCATTTT
CASSFRGVCNQPQHF
>-|TRBJ2-7|TRBV4-1|many
TGCGCCAGCAGCCAAGATCCCGGGACATCCTCCTACGAGCAGTACTTC
CASSQDPGTSSYEQYF
>-|TRBJ2-7|TRBV10-3|many
TGTGCCTCAACTTCGGGGGCCTACGAGCAGTACTTC
CASTSGAYEQYF
>-|TRBJ1-4|TRBV7-8|many
TGTGCCAGCTCGCCCGGCGCAGGAAACATTGAAAAACTGTTTTTT
CASSPGAGNIEKLFF
>TRBD1|TRBJ1-4|TRBV9|medium-sized
TGTGCCAGCAGCGGACGTCAGGGGGCTTCGGAAAAACTGTTTTTT
CASSGRQGASEKLFF
>-|TRBJ1-2|TRBV5-5|many
TGTGCCAGCAGCTTGTCCCGGATTTCGTATGGCTACACCTTC
CASSLSRISYGYTF
>-|TRBJ2-3|TRBV12-3/TRBV12-4|many
TGTGCCAGCAGTCTATTCACAGATACGCAGTATTTT
CASSLFTDTQYF
>-|TRBJ2-7|TRBV27|many
TGTGCCAGCAGGGGAACATCAAAAGGACTCTACGAGCAGTACTTC
CASRGTSKGLYEQYF
>TRBD1|TRBJ1-2|TRBV11-2|medium-sized
TGTGCCAGCAGCCTTATGTTCGGGACAGGGGATGAAGGCTACACCTTC
CASSLMFGTGDEGYTF
>TRBD1|TRBJ1-6|TRBV20-1|many
TGCAGTGCTAGAGGGGACAGGGGGCTAGGGAATTCACCCCTCCACTTT
CSARGDRGLGNSPLHF
>TRBD2|TRBJ2-7|TRBV13|many
TGTGCCAGCAGCAAAGCGGGAAAATACTACGAGCAGTACTTC
CASSKAGKYYEQYF
>-|TRBJ2-2|TRBV7-8|few
TGTGCCAGCAGCTTAGGGACAGCATACACCGGGGAGCTGTTTTTT
CASSLGTAYTGELFF
>-|TRBJ1-2|TRBV4-1|many
TGCGCCAGCAGCCACCAGGGGAAGGATTATGGCTACACCTTC
CASSHQGKDYGYTF
>TRBD1|TRBJ2-7|TRBV12-3/TRBV12-4|many
TGTGCCAGCAGCGAAGGGGGCAGCCCAATCTACGAGCAGTACTTC
CASSEGGSPIYEQYF
>TRBD2|TRBJ2-2|TRBV6-5|many
TGTGCCAGCAGTATGGGACTAGCGGGGGATTTGAACACCGGGGAGCTGTTTTTT
CASSMGLAGDLNTGELFF
>TRBD1|TRBJ2-7|TRBV20-1|many
TGCAGTGCTAAGGCGCTAACAGGGGGTCATTACGAGCAGTACTTC
CSAKALTGGHYEQYF
>-|TRBJ2-5|TRBV7-2|many
TGTGCCAGCAGCTTCTCCGGACTGCGGCAGGAGACCCAGTACTTC
CASSFSGLRQETQYF